A selection of T cell receptor beta chains follows, all from one sample in a study of T cell responses to AZD1222 COVID-19 vaccine. TCRdb's table, derived via immunoSEQ multiplex PCR, lists solely in-frame clones and lacks some. The table shows approximately 110,000 clones, with around 90% occurring only once. Here the sequenced sample was peripheral blood, taken on day 0 of AZD1222 vaccination. The receptor set was obtained from an adult in good health. Both conserved end residues are trimmed from each CDR3. Fields, in order: CDR3 length, J gene, V gene, CDR3 protein.

>14|TRBJ2-3|TRBV4-1
ASSHAGQGYTDTQY
>12|TRBJ2-5|TRBV7-7
ASSGGLAGETQY
>13|TRBJ2-1|TRBV6-6
ASSSQGGVYNEQF
>8|TRBJ1-2|TRBV29-1
SVERDRVA
>12|TRBJ2-1|TRBV21-1
ASSKEGDPNEQF
>11|TRBJ1-2|TRBV12-3/TRBV12-4
ASSPLGNYGYT
>11|TRBJ1-1|TRBV11-2
ASSFTGETEAF
>12|TRBJ2-1|TRBV7-9
ASSLTVGDNEQF
>13|TRBJ1-1|TRBV30
AWSRPGAGNTEAF
>17|TRBJ2-3|TRBV7-2
ASSLVGARAAGDRDTQY
>11|TRBJ1-1|TRBV7-2
ASSSSLNTEAF
>11|TRBJ2-5|TRBV3-1/TRBV3-2
ASSRGPAETQY
>14|TRBJ2-7|TRBV14
ATTNGGLPSFYEQY
>16|TRBJ2-2|TRBV4-3
ASSQGRGTSAFAGELF
>14|TRBJ1-5|TRBV30
AWSPYRGLSNQPQH
>11|TRBJ1-6|TRBV13
ASRSIRDSPLH
>12|TRBJ2-7|TRBV10-2
ASKPAGGPHEQY
>12|TRBJ1-5|TRBV19
ASSNGGKGGPQH
>13|TRBJ2-7|TRBV7-9
ASSDSRLASGEQY
>11|TRBJ1-5|TRBV11-2
ASSSGGGQPQH
>12|TRBJ1-1|TRBV6-2/TRBV6-3
ASSRDGVNTEAF
>12|TRBJ1-4|TRBV19
ATRGGTGNEKLF
>12|TRBJ2-7|TRBV25-1
ASSDPGRAYEQY
>9|TRBJ1-2|TRBV30
AWRAWAGYT
>14|TRBJ2-7|TRBV7-9
ASSFPFSGQGNEQY
>12|TRBJ2-7|TRBV7-2
ASSRGLAAYEQY
>13|TRBJ1-4|TRBV30
AWSRTGGANEKLF
>14|TRBJ1-1|TRBV19
ASSIRLAGGHAEAF